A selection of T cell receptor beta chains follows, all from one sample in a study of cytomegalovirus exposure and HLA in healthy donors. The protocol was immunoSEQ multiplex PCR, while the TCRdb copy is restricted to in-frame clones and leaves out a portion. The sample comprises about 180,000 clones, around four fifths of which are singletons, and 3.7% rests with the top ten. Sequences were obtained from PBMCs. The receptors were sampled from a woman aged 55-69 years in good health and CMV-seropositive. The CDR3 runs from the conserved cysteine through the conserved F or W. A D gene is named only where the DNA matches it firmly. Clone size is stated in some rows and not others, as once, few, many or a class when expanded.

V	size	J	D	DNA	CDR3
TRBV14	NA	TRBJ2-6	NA	TGTGCCAGCAGCCAATATCATCCAACGCGCGGGGCCAACGTCCTGACTTTC	CASSQYHPTRGANVLTF
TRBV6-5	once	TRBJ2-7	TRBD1	TGTGCCAGCAGCTGGGACAGCAGCTACGAGCAGTACTTC	CASSWDSSYEQYF
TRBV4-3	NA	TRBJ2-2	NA	TGCGCCAGCAGCCGGGAGGCGGTTTTATCGGGCACCGGGGAGCTGTTTTTT	CASSREAVLSGTGELFF
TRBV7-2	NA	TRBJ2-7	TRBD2	TGTGCCAGCAGCCATCCCCCGGGACTAGCGGACTACGAGCAGTACTTC	CASSHPPGLADYEQYF
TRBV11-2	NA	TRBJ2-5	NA	TGTGCCAGCAGCTTAGATCTTGGGACACGAGAGACCCAGTACTTC	CASSLDLGTRETQYF
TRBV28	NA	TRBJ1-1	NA	TGTGCCAGCAGTTTTGCGGGGGCAGCGACTGAAGCTTTCTTT	CASSFAGAATEAFF
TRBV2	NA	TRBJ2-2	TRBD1	TGTGCCAGCAATGCGGACAGGGGGATTGGAACCGGGGAGCTGTTTTTT	CASNADRGIGTGELFF
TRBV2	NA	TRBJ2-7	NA	TGTGCCATAAACAGAGACGAGCAGTACTTC	CAINRDEQYF
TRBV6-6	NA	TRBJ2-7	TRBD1	TGTGCCAGCAGTTTAGGACAGGGTGGCGAGCAGTACTTC	CASSLGQGGEQYF
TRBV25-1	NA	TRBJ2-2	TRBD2	TGTGCCAGCAGTGAATATGGTAGCGGGAGGGCCAACGGGGAGCTGTTTTTT	CASSEYGSGRANGELFF
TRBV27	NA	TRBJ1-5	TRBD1	TGTGCCAGCAGTTTTACCGGGACAGGGAATCAGCCCCAGCATTTT	CASSFTGTGNQPQHF
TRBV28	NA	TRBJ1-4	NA	TGTGCCAGCTACCTCAGGGGTGAAAAACTGTTTTTT	CASYLRGEKLFF
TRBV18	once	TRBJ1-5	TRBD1	TGTGCCAGCTCACTTACCGGGACAGGGGTTCGCAATCAGCCCCAGCATTTT	CASSLTGTGVRNQPQHF
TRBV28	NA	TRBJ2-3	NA	TGTGCCAGCAGTTTTGGTCAGGCAGGTCCAGATACGCAGTATTTT	CASSFGQAGPDTQYF
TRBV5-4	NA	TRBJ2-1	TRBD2	TGTGCCAGCAGCTTGGGTAGCGGGGGGGCCGCTGAGCAGTTCTTC	CASSLGSGGAAEQFF
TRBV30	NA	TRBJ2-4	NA	TGTGCCTGGAGTTTAGGAAGTCGGAGGGGTCAGTACTTC	CAWSLGSRRGQYF
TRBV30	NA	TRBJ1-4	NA	TGTGCCTGGAGTGTAAGGCAGGGGTCCGGGAAACTGTTTTTT	CAWSVRQGSGKLFF
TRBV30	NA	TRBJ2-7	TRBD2	TGTGCCTGGACGGTGGGCGGGGGGCAGTACTTC	CAWTVGGGQYF
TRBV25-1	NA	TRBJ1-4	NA	TGTGCCAGCAGTCATCGATTCCGAGACAGTAATGAAAAACTGTTTTTT	CASSHRFRDSNEKLFF
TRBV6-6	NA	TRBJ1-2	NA	TGTGCCAGCAGTTACCCGGCAGGGCACTATGGCTACACCTTC	CASSYPAGHYGYTF
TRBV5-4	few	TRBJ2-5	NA	TGTGCCAGCAGCGGAGGGTTAAGGGCCCGGGAGGAGACCCAGTACTTC	CASSGGLRAREETQYF
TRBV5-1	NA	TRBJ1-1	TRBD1	TGCGCCAGCAGCTCCCAGACCGGGACAGGGTATAACACTGAAGCTTTCTTT	CASSSQTGTGYNTEAFF
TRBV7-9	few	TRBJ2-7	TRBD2	TGTGCCAGCAGCTTACGGGCGGCGGGAGGGCCGTGGGAGCAGTACTTC	CASSLRAAGGPWEQYF
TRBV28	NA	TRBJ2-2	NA	TGTGCCAGCATCCCCGGAGGGGATCTGACCGGGGAGCTGTTTTTT	CASIPGGDLTGELFF
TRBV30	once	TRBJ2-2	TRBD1	TGTGCCTGGAGTGGACAGGGAAGGAACACCGGGGAGCTGTTTTTT	CAWSGQGRNTGELFF
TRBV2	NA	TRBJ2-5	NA	TGTGCCAGCACCTCGGACAGCCAAGAGACCCAGTACTTC	CASTSDSQETQYF
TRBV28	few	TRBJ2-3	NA	TGTGCCAGCAGCTTCATATATCAGGGGACCGCAGATACGCAGTATTTT	CASSFIYQGTADTQYF
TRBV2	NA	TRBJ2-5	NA	TGTGCCAGCAGTGAGGATTTAAGGGGAAGACTTGTTCAAGAGACCCAGTACTTC	CASSEDLRGRLVQETQYF
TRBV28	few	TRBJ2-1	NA	TGTGCCAGCAAAGGAGGGAGCTCCTACAATGAGCAGTTCTTC	CASKGGSSYNEQFF
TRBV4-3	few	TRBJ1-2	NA	TGCGCCAGCAGCCAAGACCTCGCGGGGAGGAACTATGGCTACACCTTC	CASSQDLAGRNYGYTF
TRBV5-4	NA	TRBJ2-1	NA	TGTGCCAGCAGCTTGGTCTCGGGGACTGTCACCTACAATGAGCAGTTCTTC	CASSLVSGTVTYNEQFF
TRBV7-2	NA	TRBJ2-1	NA	TGTGCCAGCAGCTTCGACAATGAGCAGTTCTTC	CASSFDNEQFF
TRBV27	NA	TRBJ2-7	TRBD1	TGTGCCAGCAGTATTGACAGGGGTCCCTACGAGCAGTACTTC	CASSIDRGPYEQYF
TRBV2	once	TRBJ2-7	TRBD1	TGTGCCAGCAGCGGGACAGGGCTCAACGAGCAGTACTTC	CASSGTGLNEQYF
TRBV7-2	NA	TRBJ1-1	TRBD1	TGTGCCAGCAGCTTCACAGGGGTGAACACTGAAGCTTTCTTT	CASSFTGVNTEAFF
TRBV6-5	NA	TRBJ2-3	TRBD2	TGTGCCAGCAGGCGGACTAGCGGCACAGATACGCAGTATTTT	CASRRTSGTDTQYF
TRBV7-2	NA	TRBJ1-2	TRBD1	TGTGCCAGCAGCACACCACAGGGGAACTATGGCTACACCTTC	CASSTPQGNYGYTF
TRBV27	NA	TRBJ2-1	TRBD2	TGTGCCAGCAGACTACTAGCGGGGTCATACAATGAGCAGTTCTTC	CASRLLAGSYNEQFF
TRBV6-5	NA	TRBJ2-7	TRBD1	TGTGCCAGCAGTTACGCTAAACAGGGGATCCCCTACGAGCAGTACTTC	CASSYAKQGIPYEQYF
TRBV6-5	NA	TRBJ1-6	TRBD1	TGTGCCAGCAGTTCCGGACAGGCAAATTCACCCCTCCACTTT	CASSSGQANSPLHF
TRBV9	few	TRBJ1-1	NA	TGTGCCAGCAGCACCCGGGGAGGGGACGCGAAAGCTTTCTTT	CASSTRGGDAKAFF
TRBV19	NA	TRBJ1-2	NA	TGTGCCAGTAGTCACGGGGGGGGGCTAGGTTCCTATGGCTACACCTTC	CASSHGGGLGSYGYTF
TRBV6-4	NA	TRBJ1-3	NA	TGTGCCAGCAAGATCAGGGATGGGGCTGGAAACACCATATATTTT	CASKIRDGAGNTIYF
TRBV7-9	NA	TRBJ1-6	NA	TGTGCCAGCAGCTTAGTGGCGGCCTTTAATTCACCCCTCCACTTT	CASSLVAAFNSPLHF
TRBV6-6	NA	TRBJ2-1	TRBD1	TGTGCCAGCATTCGGGACAGGGCTTACAATGAGCAGTTCTTC	CASIRDRAYNEQFF
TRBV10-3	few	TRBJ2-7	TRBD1	TGTGCCAGCTCCCTGGGACAGTACGAGCAGTACTTC	CASSLGQYEQYF
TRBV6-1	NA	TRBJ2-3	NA	TGTGCCAGCAGTGAAATCATCACAGATACGCAGTATTTT	CASSEIITDTQYF
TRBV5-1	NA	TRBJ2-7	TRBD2	TGCGCCAGCAGCTTTGGACTAGCGGGAGTTAACGAGCAGTACTTC	CASSFGLAGVNEQYF
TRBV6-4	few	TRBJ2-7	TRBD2	TGTGCCAGCAGTGAAACTAGCGGGAGTAACTACGAGCAGTACTTC	CASSETSGSNYEQYF
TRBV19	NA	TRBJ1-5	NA	TGTGCCAGTAATCCGGGTTCGGCGGATCAGCCCCAGCATTTT	CASNPGSADQPQHF
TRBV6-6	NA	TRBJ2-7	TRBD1	TGTGCCAGCAGTTATCAGGGGGAGAGCTCCTACGAGCAGTACTTC	CASSYQGESSYEQYF
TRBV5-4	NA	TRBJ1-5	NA	TGTGCCAGCAGCTTGGGGCTTGGGCCCCAGCATTTT	CASSLGLGPQHF
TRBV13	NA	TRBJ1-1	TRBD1	TGTGCCAGCAGCTTAGACAGGGGGAACACTGAAGCTTTCTTT	CASSLDRGNTEAFF
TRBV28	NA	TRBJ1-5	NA	TGTGCCAGCAGCCGAATTTCAGGGTTTCAGCCCCAGCATTTT	CASSRISGFQPQHF
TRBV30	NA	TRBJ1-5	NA	TGTGCCTGGAGTTGGGCAGCTTCATCCGATCAGCCCCAGCATTTT	CAWSWAASSDQPQHF
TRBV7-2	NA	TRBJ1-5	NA	TGTGCCAGCAGCTTACCGGGACTGAGCAATCAGCCCCAGCATTTT	CASSLPGLSNQPQHF
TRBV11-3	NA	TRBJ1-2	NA	TGTGCCAGCAGCTCGACGACAGAAGGAGGCTACACCTTC	CASSSTTEGGYTF
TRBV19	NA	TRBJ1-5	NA	TGTGCCAGTCACTTGGGGAGGAATCAGCCCCAGCATTTT	CASHLGRNQPQHF
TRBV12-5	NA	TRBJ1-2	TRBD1	TGTGCTAGTGGTTTGGTCCGGCCGGGACAGGGGGCCCCCGTCTATGGCTACACCTTC	CASGLVRPGQGAPVYGYTF
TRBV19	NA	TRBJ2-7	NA	TGTGCCAGTAGTATAGGCAGTTTCTACGAGCAGTACTTC	CASSIGSFYEQYF